This T cell receptor beta chain is from a study of blood T cell repertoires in COVID-19. Study-wide context: Whether acute or convalescent, the COVID-19 samples came from the United States, Italy and Spain. T cells, B-cell-depleted T cells, or PBMCs supplied cDNA or gDNA.

The germline CDR1 and CDR2 sequences are SEHNR and FQNEAQ (reference sequence). The CDR3 is 14 residues long. Trimming cost V 5 bases and J 3 bases; bases outside gene matches: 4. The authors' processing: For nucleated cells, counts were estimated from reference gene primer amplification. Clones were sequenced by immunoSEQ multiplex PCR, and TCRdb holds only the in-frame ones, with some missing. The D gene and trimming were derived from the DNA, and the V and J assignments and clone size from that table. The sample yields roughly 300,000 clones, 87% seen once. The sample was peripheral blood. The origin of this receptor is a woman in her forties or fifties who had recovered from COVID-19. The V and J genes are TRBV7-9 and TRBJ1-2; 9 bases align to TRBD1. Here the CDR3 DNA reads TGTGCCAGCAGCACAGGACAGGGGCACTATGGCTACACCTTC. This translates into CASSTGQGHYGYTF. Variable domain in full (rest from reference TRBV7-9 and TRBJ1-2): DTGVSQNPRHKITKRGQNVTFRCDPISEHNRLYWYRQTLGQGPEFLTYFQNEAQLEKSRLLSDRFSAERPKGSFSTLEIQRTEQGDSAMYLCASSTGQGHYGYTFGSGTRLTVV.